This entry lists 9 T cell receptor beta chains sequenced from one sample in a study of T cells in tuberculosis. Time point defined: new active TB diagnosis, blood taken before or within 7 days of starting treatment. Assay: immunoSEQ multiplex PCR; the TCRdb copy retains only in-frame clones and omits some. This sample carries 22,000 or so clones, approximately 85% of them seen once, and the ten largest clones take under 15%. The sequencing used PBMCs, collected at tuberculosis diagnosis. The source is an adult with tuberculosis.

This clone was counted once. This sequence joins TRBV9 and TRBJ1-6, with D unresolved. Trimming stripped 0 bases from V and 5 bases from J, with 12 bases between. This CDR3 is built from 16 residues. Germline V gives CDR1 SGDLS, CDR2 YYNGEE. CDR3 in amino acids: CASSVARSPDNSPLHF. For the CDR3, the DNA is TGTGCCAGCAGCGTAGCTAGATCCCCCGATAATTCACCCCTCCACTTT.

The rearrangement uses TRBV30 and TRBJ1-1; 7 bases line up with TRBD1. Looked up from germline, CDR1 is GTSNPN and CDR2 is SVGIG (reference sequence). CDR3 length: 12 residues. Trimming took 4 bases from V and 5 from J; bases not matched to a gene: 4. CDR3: CAWNRGGTEAFF. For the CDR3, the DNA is TGTGCCTGGAACAGGGGTGGGACTGAAGCTTTCTTT.

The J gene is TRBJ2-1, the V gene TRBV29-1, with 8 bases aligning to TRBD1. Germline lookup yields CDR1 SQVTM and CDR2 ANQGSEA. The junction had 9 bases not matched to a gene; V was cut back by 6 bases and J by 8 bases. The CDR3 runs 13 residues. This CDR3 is CSVQGQGIDEQFF. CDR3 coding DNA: TGCAGCGTACAAGGACAGGGAATCGATGAGCAGTTCTTC.

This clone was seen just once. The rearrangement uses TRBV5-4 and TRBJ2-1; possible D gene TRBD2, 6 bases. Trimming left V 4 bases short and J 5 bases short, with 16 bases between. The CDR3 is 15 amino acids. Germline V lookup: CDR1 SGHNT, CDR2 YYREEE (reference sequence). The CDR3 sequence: CASSPPQKRDNEQFF. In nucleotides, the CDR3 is TGTGCCAGCAGCCCTCCCCAGAAGCGGGACAATGAGCAGTTCTTC.

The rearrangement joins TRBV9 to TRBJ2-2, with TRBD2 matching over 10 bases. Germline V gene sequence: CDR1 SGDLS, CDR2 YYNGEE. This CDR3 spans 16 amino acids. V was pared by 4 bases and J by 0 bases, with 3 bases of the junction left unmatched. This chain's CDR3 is CASSYGLAANTGELFF. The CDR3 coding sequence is TGTGCCAGCAGCTACGGACTAGCGGCGAACACCGGGGAGCTGTTTTTT. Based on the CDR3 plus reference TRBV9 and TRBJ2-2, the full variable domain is DSGVTQTPKHLITATGQRVTLRCSPRSGDLSVYWYQQSLDQGLQFLIQYYNGEERAKGNILERFSAQQFPDLHSELNLSSLELGDSALYFCASSYGLAANTGELFFGEGSRLTVL.

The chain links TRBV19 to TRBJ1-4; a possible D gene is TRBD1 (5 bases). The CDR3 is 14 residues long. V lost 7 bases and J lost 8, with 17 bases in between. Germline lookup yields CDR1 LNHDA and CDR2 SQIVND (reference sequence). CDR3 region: CASTFYGSGEKLFF. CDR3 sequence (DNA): TGTGCCAGTACTTTTTACGGCTCAGGGGAAAAACTGTTTTTT.

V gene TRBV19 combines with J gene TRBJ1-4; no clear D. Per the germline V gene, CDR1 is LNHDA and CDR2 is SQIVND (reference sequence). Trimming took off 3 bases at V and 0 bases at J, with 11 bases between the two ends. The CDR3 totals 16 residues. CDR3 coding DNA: TGTGCCAGTAGTATGCCAGGAACAGCAACTAATGAAAAACTGTTTTTT. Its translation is CASSMPGTATNEKLFF.

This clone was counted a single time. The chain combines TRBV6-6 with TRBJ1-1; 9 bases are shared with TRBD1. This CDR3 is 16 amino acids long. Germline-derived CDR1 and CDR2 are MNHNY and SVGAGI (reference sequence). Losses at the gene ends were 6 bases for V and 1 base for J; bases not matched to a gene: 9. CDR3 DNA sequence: TGTGCCAGCAGCCTCACAGGGGGCTTTCGGAACACTGAAGCTTTCTTT. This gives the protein CASSLTGGFRNTEAFF.

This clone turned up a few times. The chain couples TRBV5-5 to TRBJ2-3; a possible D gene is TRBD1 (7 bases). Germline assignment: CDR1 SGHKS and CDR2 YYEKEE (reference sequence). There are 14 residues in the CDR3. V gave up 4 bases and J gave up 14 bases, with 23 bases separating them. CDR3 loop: CASSPEGQITVGYF. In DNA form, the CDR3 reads TGTGCCAGCAGCCCGGAGGGACAGATCACAGTAGGGTATTTT.